The 28 T cell receptor beta chains below were found in one sample sequenced in a study of a mutant IDH1 vaccine in newly diagnosed glioma. Repertoires were generated with immunoSEQ multiplex PCR, while TCRdb's copy carries only in-frame clones and drops some. The sample yields about 62,000 clones, 70% to 90% seen once. As for time point: week 11, during vaccination. Each dose of the vaccine consisted of 300 ug of mutant IDH1 20-mer peptide, with topical imiquimod. No cognate antigen is known for these TCRs. Sample: PBMCs, taken from a glioma patient whose treatment included an IDH1 peptide vaccine. Every receptor here comes from a man aged 35-49 years with glioma.

This chain links TRBV4-1 with TRBJ2-2; 8 bases line up with TRBD1. Germline CDR1 reads MGHRA; CDR2 reads YSYEKL. Trimming took 4 bases from V and 1 from J; bases not matched to a gene: 5. The CDR3 runs 16 residues. The CDR3 DNA is TGCGCCAGCAGCCCAAGACAGGGGAGGAACACCGGGGAGCTGTTTTTT. This gives the protein CASSPRQGRNTGELFF.

This sequence joins TRBV27 and TRBJ2-3; D not resolved. V shed 8 bases and J shed 4 bases, with 10 bases lying between them. Germline V gene sequence: CDR1 MNHEY, CDR2 SMNVEV (reference sequence). CDR3 length equals 12 residues. The CDR3 is CASPYYPDTQYF. CDR3 nucleotide sequence: TGTGCCAGCCCCTATTATCCAGATACGCAGTATTTT.

The chain links TRBV28 to TRBJ2-7, with D possibly TRBD1 on 5 matching bases. Trimming took 3 bases from V and 2 from J, leaving 8 bases between them. Germline V CDR1 and CDR2: MDHEN, SYDVKM. The CDR3 length is 13 residues. CDR3: CASSLGQTYEQYV. CDR3 in DNA: TGTGCCAGCAGTTTGGGGCAGACCTACGAGCAGTACGTC.

This chain uses TRBV4-3 with TRBJ2-2, with D perhaps given as TRBD1 or TRBD2 (5 bases each). The germline V gene has CDR1 LGHNA and CDR2 YSLEER. V lost 1 base to trimming and J lost 1 base, with 19 bases between them. There are 19 residues in the CDR3. This CDR3 reads CASSQGYLMGVLNTGELFF. The CDR3 DNA follows: TGCGCCAGCAGCCAAGGGTATCTTATGGGGGTTCTGAACACCGGGGAGCTGTTTTTT.

This chain links TRBV27 with TRBJ1-2, with 12 bases aligning to TRBD1. The trim removed 5 bases at V and 5 bases at J, leaving 9 bases unmatched. CDR3 length equals 16 residues. Germline CDR1 MNHEY, CDR2 SMNVEV (reference sequence). CDR3 DNA sequence: TGTGCCAGCAGTGCAAGGGACAGGGGGCGGTATTATGGCTACACCTTC. Its protein product is CASSARDRGRYYGYTF.

V gene TRBV2 combines with J gene TRBJ2-3; D ambiguous. V lost 7 bases and J lost 0, with 14 bases in between. Per germline, CDR1 SNHLY and CDR2 FYNNEI. The CDR3 is 15 residues long. This CDR3 is CASTTLGSSTDTQYF. Here the CDR3 DNA reads TGTGCCAGCACTACGTTGGGCTCAAGCACAGATACGCAGTATTTT.

The chain combines TRBV25-1 with TRBJ1-2; D is perhaps TRBD1 (5 bases). Germline V CDR1 and CDR2: MGHDK, SYGVNS. CDR3 length: 17 amino acids. V was cut by 3 bases and J by 7 bases, with 24 bases left in between. The CDR3 loop reads CASSEFAGPSGRGGYTF. For the CDR3, the DNA is TGTGCCAGCAGTGAGTTTGCGGGGCCCTCGGGCCGGGGTGGCTACACCTTC.

The J gene is TRBJ2-3, the V gene TRBV19; TRBD2 is a possible D gene (5 bases). There are 17 residues in the CDR3. Germline CDR1 and CDR2: LNHDA and SQIVND (reference sequence). V was shortened by 5 bases and J by 0 bases, with 18 bases between the two germline ends. As DNA, the CDR3 is TGTGCCAGTAGTCCCGGTCGGACGGGAAGCAGCACAGATACGCAGTATTTT. The encoded protein is CASSPGRTGSSTDTQYF.

As for this clone: At one end, the junction sequence differs from germline, possibly due to a read error. The J gene is TRBJ2-7, the V gene TRBV7-9, with 7 bases aligning to TRBD2. The germline CDR1 and CDR2 sequences are SEHNR and FQNEAQ (reference sequence). The CDR3 has 14 amino acids. The CDR3 DNA follows: TGTGCCAGCAGATTAGGGGAGGGCTCCTACGAGCAGTACTTC. It encodes CASRLGEGSYEQYF.

Written as DNA, the CDR3 is TGTGCCAGCAGAGACCCCCCCGGGGAGCTGTTTTTT. Translation gives CASRDPPGELFF. The chain combines TRBV7-2 with TRBJ2-2; no reliable D call. The germline CDR1 and CDR2 sequences are SGHTA and FQGNSA. There are 12 residues in the CDR3. V was cut by 6 bases and J by 6 bases, with 8 bases left in between.

This clone was observed once. The gene calls are TRBV5-6 and TRBJ1-1; 10 bases are a match to TRBD1. V dropped 2 bases and J dropped 6; count of bases not matched to a gene: 7. This CDR3 region has 15 residues. Germline CDR1 is SGHDT and CDR2 is YYEEEE. The CDR3 nucleotides read TGTGCCAGCAGCTTCCGGACAGGGGGTTCTCCTGAAGCTTTCTTT. Its protein is CASSFRTGGSPEAFF.

This chain uses TRBV19 with TRBJ2-2, with 7 bases fitting TRBD1. Germline CDR1 is LNHDA and CDR2 is SQIVND (reference sequence). Trimming took 3 bases from V and 7 from J; bases not matched to a gene: 8. This CDR3 spans 15 amino acids. CDR3 sequence (DNA): TGTGCCAGTAGTATTTCAGGGACAGTAGTCGGGGAGCTGTTTTTT. Encoded protein: CASSISGTVVGELFF.

The chain combines TRBV27 with TRBJ1-2; D unresolved. Trimming cost V 4 bases and J 4 bases, with 10 bases left between them. In germline, CDR1 is MNHEY, CDR2 SMNVEV (reference sequence). This CDR3 comprises 13 residues. The CDR3 DNA reads TGTGCCAGCAGTTCAGGCAGCTTCTATGGCTACACCTTC. Translated, it gives CASSSGSFYGYTF.

J is TRBJ2-5 and V is TRBV6-6, with unresolved D. Germline values: CDR1 MNHNY, CDR2 SVGAGI (reference sequence). The CDR3 is 11 residues long. Between the trimmed V and J ends, which lost 5 bases and 11 bases, there was a span of 12 bases. The CDR3 DNA follows: TGTGCCAGCAGTACCTTAGCTGAACAGTACTTC. It translates to CASSTLAEQYF.

The chain links TRBV15 to TRBJ2-7, with D unclear. This CDR3 is 13 amino acids long. The V gene's germline CDR1 is LNHNV and CDR2 YYDKDF (reference sequence). The ends were cut back, 0 bases at V and 0 bases at J, with 3 bases in the middle. The CDR3 DNA reads as TGTGCCACCAGCAGAGATGGCTCCTACGAGCAGTACTTC. This sequence encodes CATSRDGSYEQYF.

This clone appeared a single time. The chain has TRBV5-6 and TRBJ1-2, with a weak D call TRBD1 (6 bases). V lost 5 bases to trimming and J lost 4 bases, with 9 bases between them. Looked up from germline, CDR1 is SGHDT and CDR2 is YYEEEE. This CDR3 is built from 12 residues. For the CDR3, the DNA is TGTGCCAGCAGTCAGGACAGCTATGGCTACACCTTC. As protein: CASSQDSYGYTF.

This chain links TRBV18 with TRBJ2-2; 12 bases are shared with TRBD2. CDR1 is KGHSH and CDR2 is LQKENI in the germline V gene. After removal of 3 bases from V and 1 base from J, the junction contained 3 bases not matched to a gene. The CDR3 consists of 17 residues. CDR3 protein: CASSPLTSGRNTGELFF. CDR3 nucleotides: TGTGCCAGCTCACCTTTGACTAGCGGGAGGAACACCGGGGAGCTGTTTTTT.

The chain couples TRBV6-1 to TRBJ1-1; D unresolved. The CDR3 contains 11 residues. Germline CDR1 reads MNHNS; CDR2 reads SASEGT. Trimming took 3 bases from V and 3 from J, leaving 2 bases between them. CDR3 DNA: TGTGCCAGCAGTGAGTACACTGAAGCTTTCTTT. It codes for CASSEYTEAFF.

The count of this clone is one. The chain recombines TRBV10-3 with TRBJ2-3; a possible D gene is TRBD2 (5 bases). Trimming left V 2 bases short and J 11 bases short, with 14 bases between. The CDR3 has 13 residues. The germline V gene encodes CDR1 ENHRY and CDR2 SYGVKD. CDR3: CAISEGSASRQYF. The CDR3, as DNA: TGTGCCATCAGTGAGGGGAGTGCATCTAGGCAGTATTTT.

The chain employs TRBV9 and TRBJ2-7, with 7 nucleotides matching TRBD1. The V segment lost 0 bases and the J segment 3 bases; nucleotides outside the gene matches: 3. Germline CDR1 is SGDLS and CDR2 is YYNGEE. The CDR3 loop spans 14 amino acids. The CDR3 here is CASSVGGGHYEQYF. CDR3 coding DNA: TGTGCCAGCAGCGTAGGAGGGGGCCACTACGAGCAGTACTTC. Full variable domain (rest looked up from reference TRBV9 and TRBJ2-7): DSGVTQTPKHLITATGQRVTLRCSPRSGDLSVYWYQQSLDQGLQFLIQYYNGEERAKGNILERFSAQQFPDLHSELNLSSLELGDSALYFCASSVGGGHYEQYFGPGTRLTVT.

The V call is TRBV7-2, the J call TRBJ2-1; 8 nucleotides match TRBD2. Looked up from germline, CDR1 is SGHTA and CDR2 is FQGNSA. This CDR3 comprises 16 residues. Trimming removed 3 bases from V and 0 bases from J; junction bases left unmatched: 4. The CDR3 coding sequence is TGTGCCAGCAGCTTTGTAGCGGGAAACTCCTACAATGAGCAGTTCTTC. Translating it yields CASSFVAGNSYNEQFF.

The V call is TRBV11-3, the J call TRBJ2-3, with a weak D call TRBD2 (6 bases). CDR3 size: 15 residues. V was trimmed by 1 base and J by 2 bases, leaving 10 bases between them. Germline loops: CDR1 SGHNT, CDR2 YENEEA. The CDR3 DNA follows: TGTGCCAGCAGCTTAGTCGGGGGAGCCACAGATACGCAGTATTTT. As protein: CASSLVGGATDTQYF.

The CDR3 region has the DNA TGCGCCAGCAGCCAAGATTATTCCGGAAACACCATATATTTT. As protein: CASSQDYSGNTIYF. This chain connects TRBV4-3 to TRBJ1-3; D not resolved. CDR1 is LGHNA and CDR2 is YSLEER in the germline V gene. There are 14 residues in the CDR3. Trimming stripped 0 bases from V and 4 bases from J, with 7 bases between.

The genes are TRBV14 and TRBJ2-3; unclear D gene. There are 15 residues in the CDR3. The ends were cut back, 0 bases at V and 4 bases at J, with 11 bases in the middle. Looked up from germline, CDR1 is SGHDN and CDR2 is FVKESK. The CDR3 nucleotides read TGTGCCAGCAGCCAAGATTTAAACACTCCAGATACGCAGTATTTT. It is translated as CASSQDLNTPDTQYF.

The chain links TRBV11-3 to TRBJ2-3; TRBD1 agrees at 8 bases. Losses at the gene ends were 1 base for V and 3 bases for J; bases not matched to a gene: 3. This CDR3 has 15 residues. Germline values: CDR1 SGHNT, CDR2 YENEEA. The CDR3 DNA reads TGTGCCAGCAGCTTAGGAGGACAGGGAACAGATACGCAGTATTTT. It is translated as CASSLGGQGTDTQYF.

The rearrangement uses TRBV2 and TRBJ2-7; TRBD2 agrees at 9 bases. V shed 7 bases, J shed 6 bases, and the junction held 13 bases outside the gene matches. This CDR3 is built from 15 residues. CDR1 is SNHLY and CDR2 is FYNNEI in the germline V gene. CDR3 loop: CASTSSGSRNGEQYF. The CDR3 DNA reads as TGTGCCAGCACTAGTAGCGGGAGCAGGAATGGCGAGCAGTACTTC.

The genes are TRBV18 and TRBJ1-3, with D maybe TRBD1 (5 bases). Trimming left V 5 bases short and J 8 bases short, with 13 bases between. Germline V gene lookup returns CDR1 KGHSH and CDR2 LQKENI. The CDR3 runs 13 residues. CDR3 nucleotides: TGTGCCAGCTCATTGGGACGGCAGGACACCATATATTTT. Its translation is CASSLGRQDTIYF.

The rearrangement uses TRBV11-1 and TRBJ1-1, with 7 bases aligning to TRBD1. This CDR3 comprises 15 residues. V was clipped by 5 bases and J by 0 bases; unmatched bases: 6. Germline V lookup: CDR1 SGHAT, CDR2 FQDESV (reference sequence). The CDR3 is CASSPIGGMNTEAFF. CDR3 DNA: TGTGCCAGCAGCCCCATAGGGGGCATGAACACTGAAGCTTTCTTT. Supplemented by reference TRBV11-1 and TRBJ1-1, the full variable domain reads EAEVAQSPRYKITEKSQAVAFWCDPISGHATLYWYRQILGQGPELLVQFQDESVVDDSQLPKDRFSAERLKGVDSTLKIQPAELGDSAMYLCASSPIGGMNTEAFFGQGTRLTVV.